This is a list of T cell receptor beta chains from one sample in a study of CD8 T cell repertoires and HIV-1 epitope variants. This table comes from immunoSEQ multiplex PCR, and its TCRdb copy is limited to in-frame clones, with some not included. In the table there are a few thousand clones, roughly 64% of which are singletons. These TCRs are of unknown antigen specificity. The sequencing input was cultured CD8+ T cells derived from PBMCs. The receptors derive from a male donor with HIV. CDR3s leave out the opening cysteine and the closing phenylalanine or tryptophan. The order of the fields is V gene, CDR3 protein.

>TRBV11-2
ASSSLNEQF
>TRBV30
AWSQAETEAF
>TRBV6-1
ASSKDRARWETQY
>TRBV29-1
SVEGSSYEQY
>TRBV28
ASSPPGERGPNYGYT
>TRBV7-9
ASSSTGQGEQY
>TRBV14
ASSQDWGGGSYEQY
>TRBV2
ASSLSYNEGQPQH
>TRBV7-2
ASSPNSRDRGLEQY
>TRBV5-1
ASSRSGVEVIQY
>TRBV9
ASSPRDFSGNTIY
>TRBV11-2
AILGDREGTDTQY
>TRBV27
ASSPYRGNSGYT
>TRBV7-6
ASSLGQADEQY
>TRBV6-5
ASSGGFGQPQH
>TRBV7-9
ASSPPGQGWSEAF
>TRBV28
ASRRADTQY
>TRBV5-1
ASSVPATGVSLRVQY
>TRBV27
ASSPLTSNQPQH
>TRBV27
ATGLGTGELF
>TRBV19
ASSIMSDNEQF
>TRBV28
ASSKPGGAGGRYEQY
>TRBV2
ASRPGVGDTEAF
>TRBV5-6
ASSSDVSAYEQY
>TRBV28
ASSPSGGYYEQY
>TRBV19
ATSYEGSSYEQY
>TRBV13
ASSSAGIDQETQY
>TRBV5-1
ASSWRSGELF
>TRBV4-2
ASSQGGAGEETQY
>TRBV30
AWSGDGYEQY
>TRBV5-4
ASSPPGQALFNYGYT
>TRBV10-3
AISPVGIGELF
>TRBV19
ASSIGGSNTGELF
>TRBV7-2
ASSLSASAEQY
>TRBV7-6
ASSPGTGRDTEAF
>TRBV11-2
ASSLVGSYEQY
>TRBV19
ASSTTQGAYQPQH
>TRBV7-2
ASSRELTNQPQH
>TRBV5-1
ASSLGQGGTGELF